This TCR beta chain is from a study of blood T cell repertoires in COVID-19. J gave up 4 bases and V 3 bases, and 7 bases lay outside the gene matches. CDR3 length: 15 amino acids. CDR1 and CDR2 from the germline V gene are SGDLS and YYNGEE. Participant age was 18 to 89 years, and participants resided in roughly 25 US areas. Source study methods: Reference gene primer amplification gave nucleated cell count estimates. The repertoire was sequenced with immunoSEQ multiplex PCR; TCRdb's copy has only in-frame clones and lacks some. The DNA was the basis for D and trimming; V, J and clone size are from that table. The sample lists about 130,000 clones, over 80% seen once, with approximately 20% in the top ten.

This chain links TRBV9 with TRBJ1-3; the match to TRBD1 covers 7 bases. This sequence was found in a man aged 30 to 39 who had recovered from COVID-19. The specimen was PBMCs or T cells enriched from blood (not recorded which). DNA for the CDR3: TGTGCCAGCAGCGCCGAGACAGGGAACGGAAACACCATATATTTT. This encodes CASSAETGNGNTIYF.